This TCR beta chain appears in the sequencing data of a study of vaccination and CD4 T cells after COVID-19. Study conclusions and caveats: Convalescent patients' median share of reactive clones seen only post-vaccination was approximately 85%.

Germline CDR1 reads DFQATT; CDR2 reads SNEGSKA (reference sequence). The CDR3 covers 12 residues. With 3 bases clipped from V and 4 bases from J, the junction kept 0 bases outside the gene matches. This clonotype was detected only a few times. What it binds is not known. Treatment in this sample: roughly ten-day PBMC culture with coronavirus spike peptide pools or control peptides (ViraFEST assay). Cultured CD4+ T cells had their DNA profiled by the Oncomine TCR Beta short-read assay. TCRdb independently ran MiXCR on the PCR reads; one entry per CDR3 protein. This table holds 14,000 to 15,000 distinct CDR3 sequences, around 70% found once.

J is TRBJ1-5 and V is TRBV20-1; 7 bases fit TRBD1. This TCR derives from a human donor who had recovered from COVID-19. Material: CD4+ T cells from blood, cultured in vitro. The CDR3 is CSARGQNQPQHF. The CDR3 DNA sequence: TGCAGTGCTAGGGGACAGAATCAGCCCCAGCATTTT.